Included here is one T cell receptor (beta chain) sequence, with context. V shed 6 bases and J 8 bases; nucleotides not matched to a gene: 6. Germline V gives CDR1 MNHEY, CDR2 SVGAGI. The CDR3 sequence is 13 residues long. This specimen comes from a study of technical replicates of blood from a few donors. TCRdb keeps only in-frame clones here, not all; method: immunoSEQ multiplex PCR. The sample records about 58,000 clones, about 95% being singletons. The sequenced sample was PBMCs. This TCR came from a human donor in good health. Some clones in this sample may be carry-over from other donors' samples. The V call is TRBV6-5, the J call TRBJ2-3; TRBD2 matches 9 bases. CDR3: CASRRGGQSTQYF. CDR3 DNA sequence: TGTGCCAGCAGGCGGGGGGGCCAGAGTACGCAGTATTTT.